Each of the 15 T cell receptor beta chains below was sequenced from the same sample in a study of shared clonotypes between healthy human individuals. Naive CD8 cells lacked CD45RO, underwent positive selection for CCR7 and left out terminally differentiated effector memory CD45RA+ cells. Generated by immunoSEQ multiplex PCR, the TCRdb table keeps only in-frame clones and is missing some. The data contain millions of clones, 93% of them singletons. The specimen was naive CD8+ T cells from PBMCs. These receptors were taken from a young man in good health. Some clones in this sample may be carry-over from other donors' samples.

The V gene is TRBV27, the J gene TRBJ1-2; D gene uncertain. Between the trimmed V and J ends, which lost 0 bases and 1 base, there was a span of 9 bases. This CDR3 contains 15 residues. CDR1 MNHEY and CDR2 SMNVEV come from the germline V gene (reference sequence). This CDR3 is CASSLSSSNNYGYTF. CDR3 nucleotides: TGTGCCAGCAGTTTATCCAGCTCTAATAACTATGGCTACACCTTC.

The chain joins TRBV27 to TRBJ2-1; D gene unclear. V lost 4 bases to trimming and J lost 0 bases, with 10 bases between them. The germline CDR1 and CDR2 sequences are MNHEY and SMNVEV (reference sequence). CDR3 length: 15 residues. The CDR3 DNA sequence: TGTGCCAGCAGTTCGAATTACATCTCCTACAATGAGCAGTTCTTC. Its translation: CASSSNYISYNEQFF.

The chain carries TRBV27 and TRBJ2-7; D may be TRBD1 (6 bases). In germline, CDR1 is MNHEY, CDR2 SMNVEV (reference sequence). The CDR3 has 15 amino acids. Trimming left V 3 bases short and J 2 bases short, with 14 bases between. The CDR3 region is CASSFGRGPPYEQYF. The CDR3 DNA is TGTGCCAGCAGTTTCGGCAGGGGTCCCCCCTACGAGCAGTACTTC.

This clone was counted a single time. This chain links TRBV29-1 with TRBJ1-2, with D tentatively TRBD1 (6 bases). CDR1 and CDR2 from the germline V gene are SQVTM and ANQGSEA. Deletions cut 5 bases from V and 4 bases from J, with 17 bases between. CDR3 length equals 14 residues. The CDR3 DNA reads as TGCAGCGTTCTAACGGGAGGGGGGCCCTATGGCTACACCTTC. It codes for CSVLTGGGPYGYTF. Using reference TRBV29-1 and TRBJ1-2 for the parts outside the CDR3, the full variable domain is SAVISQKPSRDICQRGTSLTIQCQVDSQVTMMFWYRQQPGQSLTLIATANQGSEATYESGFVIDKFPISRPNLTFSTLTVSNMSPEDSSIYLCSVLTGGGPYGYTFGSGTRLTVV.

The rearrangement joins TRBV6-1 to TRBJ2-1, with 8 bases that match TRBD1. Trimming removed 7 bases from V and 7 bases from J; junction bases left unmatched: 9. The CDR3 spans 14 residues. CDR1 and CDR2 (germline): MNHNS, SASEGT. The CDR3 coding sequence is TGTGCCAGCACCCAGGACAGGGCGGGGAATGAGCAGTTCTTC. This gives the protein CASTQDRAGNEQFF.

This chain links TRBV7-9 with TRBJ2-5; 8 nucleotides match TRBD1. Trimming took 7 bases from V and 5 from J; bases not matched to a gene: 9. Germline-derived CDR1 and CDR2 are SEHNR and FQNEAQ (reference sequence). There are 14 residues in the CDR3. The CDR3 DNA follows: TGTGCCAGCACCTCAGGGGGCGGGAAGGAGACCCAGTACTTC. Its translation: CASTSGGGKETQYF.

The sample holds one count of this clone. The rearrangement joins TRBV19 to TRBJ1-5; D is uncertain. There are 15 residues in the CDR3. Looked up from germline, CDR1 is LNHDA and CDR2 is SQIVND (reference sequence). The ends were cut back, 7 bases at V and 2 bases at J, with 15 bases in the middle. This CDR3 reads CASTAVWMGNQPQHF. CDR3 bases: TGTGCCAGTACCGCGGTTTGGATGGGCAATCAGCCCCAGCATTTT.

The chain is built from TRBV10-3 and TRBJ2-7; maybe TRBD2 (6 bases). Germline-derived CDR1 and CDR2 are ENHRY and SYGVKD. This CDR3 spans 15 amino acids. Trimming left V 8 bases short and J 4 bases short, with 21 bases between. The CDR3 region has the DNA TGTGCCATCTCGGAGGGTGGGGCTATCGGTTACGAGCAGTACTTC. It yields the protein CAISEGGAIGYEQYF.

The rearrangement links TRBV6-1 to TRBJ2-1; the match to TRBD2 covers 7 bases. The CDR3 is 14 amino acids. Looked up from germline, CDR1 is MNHNS and CDR2 is SASEGT. The V gene end was trimmed by 7 bases and the J gene end by 8 bases; junction bases not matched to a gene: 11. The CDR3 bases are TGTGCCAGCACCCTCTGGGGAGGGTCCTATGAGCAGTTCTTC. Its translation is CASTLWGGSYEQFF.

This clone occurred a few times. The V and J genes are TRBV6-5 and TRBJ1-1, with D tentatively TRBD1 (5 bases). This CDR3 is built from 15 residues. Germline V CDR1 and CDR2: MNHEY, SVGAGI. The germline V and J ends were trimmed by 6 bases and 3 bases, with 17 bases remaining between them. Written as DNA, the CDR3 is TGTGCCAGCAGACCCCTTGACAGATACCACACTGAAGCTTTCTTT. Its translation is CASRPLDRYHTEAFF.

V is TRBV30 and J is TRBJ2-7, with 14 bases identical to TRBD2. Germline CDR1 reads GTSNPN; CDR2 reads SVGIG (reference sequence). The V gene end was trimmed by 1 base and the J gene end by 2 bases; junction bases not matched to a gene: 7. The CDR3 has 17 amino acids. The CDR3 bases are TGTGCCTGGAGTGGACGACTAGCGGGAGGGCCAGCCTACGAGCAGTACTTC. Translating it yields CAWSGRLAGGPAYEQYF.

Concerning this clone itself: Additional DNA sequences in this sample encode the identical CDR3. The gene calls are TRBV27 and TRBJ1-1; TRBD1 might be the D (5 bases). CDR1 is MNHEY, CDR2 SMNVEV, per germline (reference sequence). V shed 0 bases and J shed 0 bases, with 8 bases lying between them. This CDR3 region has 15 residues. For the CDR3, the DNA is TGTGCCAGCAGTTTATCGGGGGGACTGAACACTGAAGCTTTCTTT. Its protein is CASSLSGGLNTEAFF.

This chain connects TRBV7-2 to TRBJ2-7; D is unclear. The CDR3 runs 15 residues. Germline-derived CDR1 and CDR2 are SGHTA and FQGNSA. Trimming took off 2 bases at V and 2 bases at J, with 13 bases between the two ends. CDR3 protein: CASSLRRNVAYEQYF. The CDR3, as DNA: TGTGCCAGCAGCTTAAGGCGGAATGTTGCCTACGAGCAGTACTTC.

This clone came up once. The sample carries other DNA sequences with the same CDR3. The chain couples TRBV9 to TRBJ2-1; 11 bases fit TRBD2. The CDR3 contains 18 residues. The J segment lost 5 bases and the V segment lost 0 bases, leaving 10 bases of the junction unmatched. CDR1 is SGDLS and CDR2 is YYNGEE in the germline V gene. CDR3 coding DNA: TGTGCCAGCAGCGTAGCTGGGTTAGCGGGAGGGCCAAACAATGAGCAGTTCTTC. As protein: CASSVAGLAGGPNNEQFF. The full variable domain, rest sourced from reference TRBV9 and TRBJ2-1, is DSGVTQTPKHLITATGQRVTLRCSPRSGDLSVYWYQQSLDQGLQFLIQYYNGEERAKGNILERFSAQQFPDLHSELNLSSLELGDSALYFCASSVAGLAGGPNNEQFFGPGTRLTVL.

This clone was detected a few times. The chain uses TRBV2 and TRBJ1-1, with D possibly TRBD1 on 5 matching bases. Germline values: CDR1 SNHLY, CDR2 FYNNEI. V lost 5 bases to trimming and J lost 1 base, with 11 bases between them. The CDR3 covers 14 residues. The CDR3 sequence: CASSSGRRNTEAFF. The CDR3, as DNA: TGTGCCAGCAGTTCGGGACGGCGGAACACTGAAGCTTTCTTT.